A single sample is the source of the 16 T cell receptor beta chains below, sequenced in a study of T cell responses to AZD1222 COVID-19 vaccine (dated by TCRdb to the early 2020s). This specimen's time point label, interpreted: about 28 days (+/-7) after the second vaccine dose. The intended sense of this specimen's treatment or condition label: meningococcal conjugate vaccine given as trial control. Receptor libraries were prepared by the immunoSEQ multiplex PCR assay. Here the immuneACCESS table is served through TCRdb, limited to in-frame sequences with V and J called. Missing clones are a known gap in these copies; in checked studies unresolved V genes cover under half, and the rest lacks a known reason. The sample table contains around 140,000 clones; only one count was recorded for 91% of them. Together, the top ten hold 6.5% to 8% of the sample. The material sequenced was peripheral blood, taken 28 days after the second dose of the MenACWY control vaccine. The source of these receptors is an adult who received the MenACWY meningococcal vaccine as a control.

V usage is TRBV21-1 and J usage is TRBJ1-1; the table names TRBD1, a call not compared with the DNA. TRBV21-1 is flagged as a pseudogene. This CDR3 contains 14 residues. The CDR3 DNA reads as TGTGCCAGCAGCTCCGGGACACGGAACACTGAAGCTTTCTTT. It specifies CASSSGTRNTEAFF.

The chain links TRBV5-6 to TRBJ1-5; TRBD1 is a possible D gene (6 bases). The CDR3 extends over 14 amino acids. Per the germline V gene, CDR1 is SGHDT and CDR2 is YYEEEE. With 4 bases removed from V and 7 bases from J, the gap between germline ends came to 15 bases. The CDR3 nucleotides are TGTGCCAGCAGCCCAACAGGGAGCCAACAGCCCCAGCATTTT. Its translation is CASSPTGSQQPQHF.

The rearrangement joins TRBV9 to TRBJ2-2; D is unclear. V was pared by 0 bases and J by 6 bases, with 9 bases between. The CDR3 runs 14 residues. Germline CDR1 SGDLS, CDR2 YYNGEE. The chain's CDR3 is CASSVAQSPGELFF. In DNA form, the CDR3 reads TGTGCCAGCAGCGTAGCTCAGAGTCCCGGGGAGCTGTTTTTT.

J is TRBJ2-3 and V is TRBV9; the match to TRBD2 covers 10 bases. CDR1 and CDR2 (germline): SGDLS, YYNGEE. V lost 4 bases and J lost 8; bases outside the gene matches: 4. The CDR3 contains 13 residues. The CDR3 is CASSPRLAGTQYF. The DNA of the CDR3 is TGTGCCAGCAGCCCTCGACTAGCGGGTACGCAGTATTTT.

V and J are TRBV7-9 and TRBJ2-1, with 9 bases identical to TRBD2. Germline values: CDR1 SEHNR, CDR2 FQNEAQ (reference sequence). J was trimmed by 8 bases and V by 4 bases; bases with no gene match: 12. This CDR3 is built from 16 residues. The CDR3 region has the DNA TGTGCCAGCAGCTCCTCTGCGGGAGGGCCTATCTATGAGCAGTTCTTC. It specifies CASSSSAGGPIYEQFF. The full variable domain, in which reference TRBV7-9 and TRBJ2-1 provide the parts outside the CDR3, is DTGVSQNPRHKITKRGQNVTFRCDPISEHNRLYWYRQTLGQGPEFLTYFQNEAQLEKSRLLSDRFSAERPKGSFSTLEIQRTEQGDSAMYLCASSSSAGGPIYEQFFGPGTRLTVL.

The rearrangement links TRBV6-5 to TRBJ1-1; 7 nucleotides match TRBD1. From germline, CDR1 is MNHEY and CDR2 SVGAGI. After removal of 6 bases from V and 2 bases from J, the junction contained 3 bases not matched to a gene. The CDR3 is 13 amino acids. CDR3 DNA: TGTGCCAGCAGGGGACAGTTCAACACTGAAGCTTTCTTT. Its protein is CASRGQFNTEAFF.

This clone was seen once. The CDR3 DNA is TGTGCCAGCAGCCGAGATTGGGGGGACACTGAAGCTTTCTTT. Protein: CASSRDWGDTEAFF. This chain links TRBV2 with TRBJ1-1, with a weak D call TRBD1 (5 bases). The CDR3 consists of 14 residues. The germline V gene encodes CDR1 SNHLY and CDR2 FYNNEI. Trimming took 6 bases from V and 3 from J, leaving 14 bases between them.

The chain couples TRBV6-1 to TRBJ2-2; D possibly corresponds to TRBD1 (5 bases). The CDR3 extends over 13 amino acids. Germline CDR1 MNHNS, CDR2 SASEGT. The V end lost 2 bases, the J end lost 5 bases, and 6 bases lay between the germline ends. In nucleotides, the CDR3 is TGTGCCAGCAGTGAACGACAGACCGGGGAGCTGTTTTTT. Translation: CASSERQTGELFF.

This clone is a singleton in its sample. The chain's CDR3 is CAWATSGGQETQYF. CDR3 DNA sequence: TGTGCCTGGGCTACCAGCGGGGGGCAAGAGACCCAGTACTTC. This chain connects TRBV30 to TRBJ2-5; TRBD2 aligns across 9 bases. Trimming took 5 bases from V and 2 from J; bases not matched to a gene: 6. This CDR3 is built from 14 residues. Germline CDR1 GTSNPN, CDR2 SVGIG (reference sequence).

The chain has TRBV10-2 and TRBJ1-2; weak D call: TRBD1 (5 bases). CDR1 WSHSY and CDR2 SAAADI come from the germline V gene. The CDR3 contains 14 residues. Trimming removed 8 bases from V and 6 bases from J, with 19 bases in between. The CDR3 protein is CASSMVQGADGYTF. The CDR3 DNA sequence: TGCGCCAGCTCAATGGTTCAGGGTGCGGATGGCTACACCTTC.

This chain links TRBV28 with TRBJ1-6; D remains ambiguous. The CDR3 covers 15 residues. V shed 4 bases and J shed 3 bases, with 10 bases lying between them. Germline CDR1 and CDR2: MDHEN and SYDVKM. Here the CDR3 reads CASSSDASYNSPLHF. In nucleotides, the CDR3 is TGTGCCAGCAGTTCCGATGCAAGCTATAATTCACCCCTCCACTTT.

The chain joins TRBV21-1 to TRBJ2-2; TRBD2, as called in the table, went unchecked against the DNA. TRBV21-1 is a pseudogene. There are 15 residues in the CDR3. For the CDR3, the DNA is TGTGCCAGTAACGGTCGGGAGGATGGGACCGGGGAGCTGTTTTTT. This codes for CASNGREDGTGELFF.

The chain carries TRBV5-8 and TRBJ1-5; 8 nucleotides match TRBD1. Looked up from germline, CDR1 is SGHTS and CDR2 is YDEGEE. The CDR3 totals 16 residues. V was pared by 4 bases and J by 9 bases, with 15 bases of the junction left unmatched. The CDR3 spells CASSLARRQGNAPQHF. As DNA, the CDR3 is TGTGCCAGCAGCCTCGCTCGTCGACAGGGGAATGCGCCCCAGCATTTT.

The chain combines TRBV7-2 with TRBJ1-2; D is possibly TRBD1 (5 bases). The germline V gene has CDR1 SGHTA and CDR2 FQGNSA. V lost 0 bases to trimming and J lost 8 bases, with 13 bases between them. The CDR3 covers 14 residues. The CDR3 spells CASSLAGGGEGYTF. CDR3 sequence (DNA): TGTGCCAGCAGCTTAGCTGGCGGGGGGGAGGGCTACACCTTC. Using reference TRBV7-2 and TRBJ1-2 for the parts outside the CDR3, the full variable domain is GAGVSQSPSNKVTEKGKDVELRCDPISGHTALYWYRQSLGQGLEFLIYFQGNSAPDKSGLPSDRFSAERTGGSVSTLTIQRTQQEDSAVYLCASSLAGGGEGYTFGSGTRLTVV.

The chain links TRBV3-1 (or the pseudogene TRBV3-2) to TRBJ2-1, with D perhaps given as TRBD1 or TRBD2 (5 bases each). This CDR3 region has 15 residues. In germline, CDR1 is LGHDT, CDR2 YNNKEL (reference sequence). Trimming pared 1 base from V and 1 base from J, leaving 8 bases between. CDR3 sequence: CASSQGGGSYNEQFF. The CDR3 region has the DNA TGTGCCAGCAGCCAAGGTGGGGGTTCCTACAATGAGCAGTTCTTC.

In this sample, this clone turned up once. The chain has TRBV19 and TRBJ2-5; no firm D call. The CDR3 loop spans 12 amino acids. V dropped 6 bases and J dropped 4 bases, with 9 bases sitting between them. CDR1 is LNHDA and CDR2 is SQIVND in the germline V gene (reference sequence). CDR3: CASSDKGETQYF. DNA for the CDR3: TGTGCCAGTAGCGATAAGGGAGAGACCCAGTACTTC.